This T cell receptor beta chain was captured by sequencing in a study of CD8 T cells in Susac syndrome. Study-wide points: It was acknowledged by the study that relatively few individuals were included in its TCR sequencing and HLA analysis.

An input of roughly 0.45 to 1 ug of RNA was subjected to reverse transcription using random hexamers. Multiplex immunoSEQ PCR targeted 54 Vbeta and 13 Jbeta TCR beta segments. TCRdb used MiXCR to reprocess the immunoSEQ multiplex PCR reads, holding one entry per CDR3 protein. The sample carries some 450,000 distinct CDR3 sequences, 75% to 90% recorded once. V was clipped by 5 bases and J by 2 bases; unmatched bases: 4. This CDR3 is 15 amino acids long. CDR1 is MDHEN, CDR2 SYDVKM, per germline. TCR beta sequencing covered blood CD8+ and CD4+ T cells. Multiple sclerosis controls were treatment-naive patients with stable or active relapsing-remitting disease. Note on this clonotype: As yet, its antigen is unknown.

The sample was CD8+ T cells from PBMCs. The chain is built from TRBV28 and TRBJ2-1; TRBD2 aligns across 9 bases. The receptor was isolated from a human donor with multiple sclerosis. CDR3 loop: CASSAIAGAYNEQFF. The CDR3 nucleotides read TGTGCCAGCAGTGCCATAGCGGGAGCCTACAATGAGCAGTTCTTC.